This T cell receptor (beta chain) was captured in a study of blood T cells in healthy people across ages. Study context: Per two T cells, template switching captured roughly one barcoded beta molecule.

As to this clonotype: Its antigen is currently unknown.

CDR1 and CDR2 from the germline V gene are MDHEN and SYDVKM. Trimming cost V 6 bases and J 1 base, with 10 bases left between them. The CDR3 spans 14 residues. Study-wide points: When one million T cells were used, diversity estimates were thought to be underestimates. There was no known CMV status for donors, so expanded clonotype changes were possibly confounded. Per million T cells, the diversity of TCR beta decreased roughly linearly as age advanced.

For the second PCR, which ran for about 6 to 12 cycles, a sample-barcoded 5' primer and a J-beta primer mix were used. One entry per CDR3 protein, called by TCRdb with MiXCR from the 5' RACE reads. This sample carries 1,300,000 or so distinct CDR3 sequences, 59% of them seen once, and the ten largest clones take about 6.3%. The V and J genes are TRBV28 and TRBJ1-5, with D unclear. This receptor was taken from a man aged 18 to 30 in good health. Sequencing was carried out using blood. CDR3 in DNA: TGTGCCAGCAGCCCAACCCGGAGCAATCAGCCCCAGCATTTT. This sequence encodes CASSPTRSNQPQHF. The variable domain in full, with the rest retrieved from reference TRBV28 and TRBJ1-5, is DVKVTQSSRYLVKRTGEKVFLECVQDMDHENMFWYRQDPGLGLRLIYFSYDVKMKEKGDIPEGYSVSREKKERFSLILESASTNQTSMYLCASSPTRSNQPQHFGDGTRLSIL.